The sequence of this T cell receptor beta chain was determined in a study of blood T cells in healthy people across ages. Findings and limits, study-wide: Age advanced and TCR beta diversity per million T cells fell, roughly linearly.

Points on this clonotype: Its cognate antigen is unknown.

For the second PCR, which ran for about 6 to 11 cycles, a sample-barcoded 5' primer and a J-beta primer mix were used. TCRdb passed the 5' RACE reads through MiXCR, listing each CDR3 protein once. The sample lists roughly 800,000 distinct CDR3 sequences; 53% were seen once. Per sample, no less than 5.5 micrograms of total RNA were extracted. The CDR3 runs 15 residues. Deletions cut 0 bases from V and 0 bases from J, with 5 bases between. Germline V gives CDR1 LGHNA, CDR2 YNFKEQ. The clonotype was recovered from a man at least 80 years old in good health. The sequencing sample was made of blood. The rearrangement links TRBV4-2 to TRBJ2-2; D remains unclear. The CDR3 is CASSQDHSNTGELFF. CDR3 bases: TGTGCCAGCAGCCAAGATCACTCGAACACCGGGGAGCTGTTTTTT.